Listed here are 15 T cell receptor beta chains from one sample, sequenced in a study of hypomethylating agent response in myelodysplastic syndrome. Measured with immunoSEQ multiplex PCR; TCRdb has only the in-frame clones, and not every one. Among roughly 5,400 clones listed, roughly 86% were seen once. The input for sequencing was bone marrow, taken before or after starting hypomethylating agent treatment for myelodysplastic syndrome (not recorded which). The receptors here all came from a human donor with myelodysplastic syndrome.

The rearrangement uses TRBV19 and TRBJ2-7; D is uncertain. This CDR3 spans 15 amino acids. Deletions cut 7 bases from V and 3 bases from J, with 19 bases between. CDR1 LNHDA and CDR2 SQIVND come from the germline V gene (reference sequence). The CDR3 DNA reads as TGTGCCAGTACCCCAACCGGCAGGCAAAACTACGAGCAGTACTTC. Its translation is CASTPTGRQNYEQYF.

The rearrangement joins TRBV5-5 to TRBJ2-2; TRBD1 aligns across 9 bases. Germline V gives CDR1 SGHKS, CDR2 YYEKEE (reference sequence). The CDR3 runs 17 residues. V trimming: 2 bases; J trimming: 5 bases; junction bases outside the gene matches: 10. The CDR3 here is CASSLLSGTGKTGELFF. The CDR3 coding sequence is TGTGCCAGCAGCTTATTATCCGGGACAGGGAAAACCGGGGAGCTGTTTTTT.

This chain joins TRBV27 and TRBJ2-1, with TRBD1 identical over 9 bases. The V segment lost 10 bases and the J segment 2 bases; nucleotides outside the gene matches: 12. This CDR3 is built from 16 residues. Looked up from germline, CDR1 is MNHEY and CDR2 is SMNVEV (reference sequence). The CDR3 nucleotides are TGTGCCAACCTAAAACGACAGGGGGGGGCCTACAATGAGCAGTTCTTC. It encodes CANLKRQGGAYNEQFF.

The CDR3 reads CASGLWSVAGGQETQYF. The CDR3 bases are TGTGCTAGTGGTTTGTGGTCTGTGGCGGGGGGGCAAGAGACCCAGTACTTC. This chain links TRBV12-5 with TRBJ2-5; 9 nucleotides agree with TRBD2. V shed 2 bases and J 2 bases; nucleotides not matched to a gene: 9. Germline V gene sequence: CDR1 LGHNT, CDR2 FRNRAP. The CDR3 sequence is 17 residues long.

The V call is TRBV5-4, the J call TRBJ1-2; perhaps TRBD1 as D (5 bases). Germline values: CDR1 SGHNT, CDR2 YYREEE (reference sequence). Trimming took 4 bases from V and 3 from J, leaving 19 bases between them. CDR3 length equals 16 residues. The CDR3 reads CASSNGARREYYGYTF. CDR3 in DNA: TGTGCCAGCAGCAATGGGGCTAGGAGAGAGTACTATGGCTACACCTTC.

The genes are TRBV6-6 and TRBJ2-7; a weak D match, TRBD1 (5 bases). The CDR3 length is 14 residues. Trimming removed 4 bases at V and 2 bases at J, with 12 bases between. The germline CDR1 and CDR2 sequences are MNHNY and SVGAGI (reference sequence). The CDR3 spells CASSLTVSAYEQYV. CDR3 bases: TGTGCCAGCAGTTTGACAGTTTCCGCCTACGAGCAGTACGTC.

V usage is TRBV5-1 and J usage is TRBJ1-4; D is uncertain. Germline V lookup: CDR1 SGHRS, CDR2 YFSETQ. The CDR3 totals 14 residues. V gave up 2 bases and J gave up 5 bases, with 10 bases separating them. CDR3 amino acids: CASSFGGLNEKLFF. The CDR3 nucleotides are TGCGCCAGCAGCTTCGGAGGGTTAAATGAAAAACTGTTTTTT.

The genes are TRBV30 and TRBJ2-2; possibly TRBD1 or TRBD2 for D (5 bases each). V was shortened by 4 bases and J by 5 bases, with 14 bases between the two germline ends. This CDR3 has 14 amino acids. CDR1 and CDR2 from the germline V gene are GTSNPN and SVGIG (reference sequence). The CDR3 here is CAWMYQGGTGELFF. The CDR3 coding sequence is TGTGCCTGGATGTACCAGGGCGGGACCGGGGAGCTGTTTTTT.

This clone showed up just once. The chain combines TRBV5-1 with TRBJ2-1; possibly TRBD2 for D (6 bases). In germline, CDR1 is SGHRS, CDR2 YFSETQ. Trimming stripped 0 bases from V and 1 base from J, with 8 bases between. CDR3 size: 15 residues. CDR3 nucleotides: TGCGCCAGCAGCTTGGAGGGAGGTTCCTACAATGAGCAGTTCTTC. It encodes CASSLEGGSYNEQFF.

This chain uses TRBV7-9 with TRBJ2-1; weak D call: TRBD1 (5 bases). The CDR3 runs 19 residues. The V and J ends lost 5 bases and 0 bases respectively, with 23 bases between them. Germline CDR1 and CDR2: SEHNR and FQNEAQ (reference sequence). CDR3 bases: TGTGCCAGCAGCCTCCAGACTGGGGCTGTCCCGGTCTCCTACAATGAGCAGTTCTTC. Translation: CASSLQTGAVPVSYNEQFF.

This clone occurred a few times. J is TRBJ1-2 and V is TRBV30; D remains ambiguous. The CDR3 is 10 amino acids. V was shortened by 5 bases and J by 8 bases, with 9 bases between the two germline ends. Germline assignment: CDR1 GTSNPN and CDR2 SVGIG (reference sequence). The CDR3 is CAWRADGYTF. CDR3 bases: TGTGCCTGGCGGGCAGACGGCTACACCTTC.

This chain connects TRBV5-1 to TRBJ1-1; perhaps TRBD1 as D (6 bases). V was shortened by 0 bases and J by 3 bases, with 12 bases between the two germline ends. The CDR3 spans 15 residues. CDR1 is SGHRS, CDR2 YFSETQ, per germline. The CDR3 coding sequence is TGCGCCAGCAGCTTGGCCCCAAACAGGGACACTGAAGCTTTCTTT. Translating gives CASSLAPNRDTEAFF. Combining the CDR3 with reference TRBV5-1 and TRBJ1-1 gives the whole variable domain KAGVTQTPRYLIKTRGQQVTLSCSPISGHRSVSWYQQTPGQGLQFLFEYFSETQRNKGNFPGRFSGRQFSNSRSEMNVSTLELGDSALYLCASSLAPNRDTEAFFGQGTRLTVV.

The CDR3 bases are TGTGCCAGCAGCTTGCCCACTAGGACTGAAGCTTTCTTT. Its protein product is CASSLPTRTEAFF. This rearrangement joins TRBV5-4 to TRBJ1-1; no reliable D call. The germline gives CDR1 SGHNT, CDR2 YYREEE (reference sequence). Between the trimmed V and J ends, which lost 1 base and 5 bases, there was a span of 9 bases. The length of the CDR3 is 13 residues.

The V gene is TRBV5-4, the J gene TRBJ2-2; 9 nucleotides match TRBD1. CDR1 is SGHNT, CDR2 YYREEE, per germline (reference sequence). This CDR3 is built from 15 residues. Losses at the gene ends were 4 bases for V and 4 bases for J; bases not matched to a gene: 5. The CDR3 DNA sequence: TGTGCCAGCAGCCGGACAGGGGCCAGCACCGGGGAGCTGTTTTTT. Residues: CASSRTGASTGELFF.

The chain uses TRBV7-8 and TRBJ2-5; 8 positions agree with TRBD2. V shed 2 bases, J shed 5 bases, and the junction held 7 bases outside the gene matches. Looked up from germline, CDR1 is SGHVS and CDR2 is FQNEAQ. The CDR3 spans 15 residues. The chain's CDR3 is CASSLYGGGSETQYF. CDR3 DNA: TGTGCCAGCAGCTTATATGGCGGGGGGTCGGAGACCCAGTACTTC.